This T cell receptor (beta chain) appears in the sequencing data of a study of T cell responses to AZD1222 COVID-19 vaccine listed by TCRdb under 2021. About the full investigation: AZD1222 recipients with second doses at about 4 weeks or about 12 weeks were pooled, because spike-specific TCR depth and breadth did not differ between schedules. TCR sequencing was performed for roughly 250 trial participants, of whom roughly 200 were given two doses of AZD1222 and around 25 were given two doses of MenACWY control vaccine. Trial participants were enrolled by age into subgroups of 18-55, 56-69 and 70-plus years, and around 150, 28 and 57 TCR-sequenced participants, respectively, were included in these subgroups. Beyond this particular receptor, the publication reports: In the small 56-69-year group, the increase in depth fell short of significance, most likely because of low power. Reportedly, close to half of the unique spike-specific TCRs recognized epitopes lying outside the regions that are mutated in the B.1.351 and B.1.1.7 variants. Spike-specific TCR breadth and depth rose significantly after two AZD1222 doses compared with day 0 and with MenACWY recipients. Because no day 14 peak-response samples were available, the repertoires could be characterized only after the peak T cell response. Conclusions about previously exposed vaccinees are limited, since just 5 to 7 AZD1222 recipients were seropositive for SARS-CoV-2 at baseline. Participants were mostly white British and included more females than males, and it was suggested by the authors that clonal diversity may have been underestimated. Vaccine-associated CD4 TCRs spanned the whole spike protein, with dominant responses in regions 160-218 and 743-854.

This clone was recorded once. What this receptor recognizes is not known. No base quality values were provided; no much bigger clone lies one nucleotide off. What this sample's time point label stands for: baseline before first vaccination. Samples from vaccinated people were obtained from the UK trials COV001 and COV002, which included a single-blind randomized controlled phase 2/3 trial of AZD1222 (ChAdOx1 nCoV-19) in healthy adults. For TCRbeta chain sequencing, PBMC samples from trial participants were taken at day 0 and at day 28 after the second dose. The CDR3 regions of human TCRbeta chains were analyzed by immunosequencing. From the authors' description of their analysis: TCRs in the repertoires were matched against a reference library of SARS-CoV-2-specific TCRs that had been generated with the MIRA antigen-specificity platform. Breadth meant the fraction of unique TCRs that were SARS-CoV-2-associated, whereas depth meant the fraction of total T cells that were SARS-CoV-2-associated. Using the MIRA data, each spike-specific TCR was mapped to the spike region that the TCR reacts to and placed in a CD4 or CD8 class. Log10-transformed breadth and depth values were compared by one-way ANOVA with Sidak's multiple comparisons tests. TCRdb took this table from immuneACCESS and kept in-frame rearrangements with V and J called. Such tables lack part of the clones; where checked against another copy, unresolved V genes explain under half of the gap, and the rest is unexplained. The V and J calls and clone size are taken from that table; D and trimming were inferred from the DNA. A total of roughly 100,000 clones appear in this sample, 93% of them only once. The ten top clones hold less than 6.5% of the sample.

At the junction V is shortened by 2 bases and J by 2 bases, with 14 bases in between. Counted from cysteine to phenylalanine, this CDR3 has 16 amino acids. Of all the DNA, just the CDR3 is kept, 48 bases in frame from base 1. CDR1 and CDR2, looked up from the germline V gene, are SGHRS and YFSETQ. This specimen was peripheral blood, taken on day 0 of AZD1222 vaccination. This sequence originates from an adult in good health. This sequence uses TRBV5-1 and TRBJ1-5; the D gene cannot be named for sure. The CDR3 loop reads CASSFDRSYGNQPQHF. At the DNA level, the sequence is TGCGCCAGCAGCTTTGATAGGTCTTATGGCAATCAGCCCCAGCATTTT.